This T cell receptor beta chain was captured by sequencing in a study of monozygotic twins with cystic fibrosis. Study details: Library input was three micrograms of fragmented DNA, with 15 PCR cycles.

Notes on the study in general: Monozygotic CF twin pairs shared significantly more nucleotide-identical clonotypes than unrelated CF individuals did. In 13 of 16 pairs, V gene usage was closest to the co-twin's.

Clones were sequenced by immunoSEQ multiplex PCR, and TCRdb holds only the in-frame ones, with some missing. This sample has some 25,000 clones, with approximately 96% found just once. Concerning this clone itself: Its antigen is not known.

The specimen was blood. The TCR comes from a girl aged 2 to 9 with cystic fibrosis.

Here the CDR3 reads CASSLVRTSGSTDTQYF. Here the CDR3 DNA reads TGTGCCAGCAGCTTAGTCCGGACTAGCGGAAGCACAGATACGCAGTATTTT. The V and J genes are TRBV7-8 and TRBJ2-3; 10 nucleotides align to TRBD2. The germline CDR1 and CDR2 sequences are SGHVS and FQNEAQ. J was trimmed by 0 bases and V by 1 base; bases with no gene match: 4. There are 17 residues in the CDR3.